Listed here are 32 T cell receptor beta chains from one sample, sequenced in a study of blood T cell repertoires in COVID-19. Sequenced by immunoSEQ multiplex PCR; TCRdb stores in-frame clones only, minus some. In the table there are over 85,000 clones, around 76% of which are singletons. Sequenced material: peripheral blood. The receptors shown here come from a woman older than 75 with acute or convalescent COVID-19.

The chain is built from TRBV15 and TRBJ2-3; 10 nucleotides line up with TRBD2. V lost 10 bases, J lost 0 bases, and 7 bases stayed unmatched. The CDR3 is 15 residues long. Germline CDR1 is LNHNV and CDR2 is YYDKDF (reference sequence). CDR3 protein: CAIGLAGVSTDTQYF. Written as DNA, the CDR3 is TGTGCCATCGGGCTAGCGGGAGTTAGCACAGATACGCAGTATTTT. The full variable domain, in which reference TRBV15 and TRBJ2-3 provide the parts outside the CDR3, is DAMVIQNPRYQVTQFGKPVTLSCSQTLNHNVMYWYQQKSSQAPKLLFHYYDKDFNNEADTPDNFQSRRPNTSFCFLDIRSPGLGDTAMYLCAIGLAGVSTDTQYFGPGTRLTVL.

The chain uses TRBV18 and TRBJ1-3; tentative D call: TRBD1 (6 bases). Germline V gene sequence: CDR1 KGHSH, CDR2 LQKENI. V dropped 4 bases and J dropped 3 bases, with 13 bases sitting between them. This CDR3 region has 15 residues. The CDR3 bases are TGTGCCAGCTCACTCGATCGACAGGTTGGAAACACCATATATTTT. It encodes CASSLDRQVGNTIYF.

CDR3 region: CASSMATENQPQHF. Written as DNA, the CDR3 is TGTGCCAGTAGTATGGCGACGGAGAATCAGCCCCAGCATTTT. The chain carries TRBV19 and TRBJ1-5; no clear D. Germline V CDR1 and CDR2: LNHDA, SQIVND (reference sequence). V was cut by 3 bases and J by 4 bases, with 10 bases left in between. The CDR3 totals 14 residues.

The CDR3 reads CASSLQGSTGELFF. CDR3 DNA: TGTGCCAGCAGTTTACAGGGGTCCACCGGGGAGCTGTTTTTT. The V and J genes are TRBV28 and TRBJ2-2; weak D call: TRBD1 (6 bases). The germline V gene encodes CDR1 MDHEN and CDR2 SYDVKM. Trimming pared 2 bases from V and 4 bases from J, leaving 8 bases between. The CDR3 sequence is 14 residues long. Drawing the rest from reference TRBV28 and TRBJ2-2, the complete variable domain is DVKVTQSSRYLVKRTGEKVFLECVQDMDHENMFWYRQDPGLGLRLIYFSYDVKMKEKGDIPEGYSVSREKKERFSLILESASTNQTSMYLCASSLQGSTGELFFGEGSRLTVL.

The chain recombines TRBV4-1 with TRBJ1-2; 11 bases agree with TRBD1. V shed 4 bases and J 2 bases; nucleotides not matched to a gene: 12. This CDR3 has 18 amino acids. Germline V gene sequence: CDR1 MGHRA, CDR2 YSYEKL. In nucleotides, the CDR3 is TGCGCCAGCAGCCCTTACCTTGTGGGGGACAGGGGGAACTATGGCTACACCTTC. It yields the protein CASSPYLVGDRGNYGYTF.

The sample holds a few counts of this clone. The chain carries TRBV19 and TRBJ1-1; TRBD1 agrees at 8 bases. This CDR3 spans 14 amino acids. V dropped 6 bases and J dropped 4; count of bases not matched to a gene: 7. The germline V gene encodes CDR1 LNHDA and CDR2 SQIVND (reference sequence). The CDR3 region is CASSMTGVATEAFF. For the CDR3, the DNA is TGTGCCAGTAGCATGACAGGGGTGGCCACTGAAGCTTTCTTT.

The chain has TRBV12-5 and TRBJ2-1; D is uncertain. The V gene lost 9 bases and the J gene lost 0 bases, with 12 bases spanning the gap. Germline values: CDR1 LGHNT, CDR2 FRNRAP. The CDR3 sequence is 14 residues long. For the CDR3, the DNA is TGTGCTAGCTGCAGATCAAGCTCCTACAATGAGCAGTTCTTC. This codes for CASCRSSSYNEQFF.

This sequence joins TRBV30 and TRBJ1-1; D may be TRBD1 (5 bases). CDR3 size: 13 residues. Trimming shortened V by 2 bases and J by 2 bases, and 9 bases separated the two germline ends. CDR1 is GTSNPN and CDR2 is SVGIG in the germline V gene (reference sequence). CDR3 DNA sequence: TGTGCCTGGAGTCGCAGGGATAACACTGAAGCTTTCTTT. As protein: CAWSRRDNTEAFF.

The chain uses TRBV28 and TRBJ1-2; D uncertain. The germline V gene encodes CDR1 MDHEN and CDR2 SYDVKM. The CDR3 is 14 amino acids. V lost 8 bases to trimming and J lost 0 bases, with 13 bases between them. Here the CDR3 DNA reads TGTGCCAGCCGAATGACACCAACTAACTATGGCTACACCTTC. Residues: CASRMTPTNYGYTF.

The chain carries TRBV30 and TRBJ2-2; 7 bases match TRBD1. Germline V gives CDR1 GTSNPN, CDR2 SVGIG (reference sequence). The CDR3 loop spans 14 amino acids. With V trimmed by 4 bases and J by 3 bases, 5 bases remained unmatched. The DNA for the CDR3 is TGTGCCTGGAAAACGGGACAGTACACCGGGGAGCTGTTTTTT. Translation gives CAWKTGQYTGELFF.

The rearrangement joins TRBV6-5 to TRBJ2-5; a possible D gene is TRBD2 (6 bases). Germline CDR1 and CDR2: MNHEY and SVGAGI. V gave up 6 bases and J gave up 5 bases, with 16 bases separating them. The CDR3 sequence is 14 residues long. As DNA, the CDR3 is TGTGCCAGCAGCCTTGAGGAGGGGTCGGAGACCCAGTACTTC. The encoded protein is CASSLEEGSETQYF.

The gene calls are TRBV6-5 and TRBJ1-1; D is uncertain. The germline gives CDR1 MNHEY, CDR2 SVGAGI. V lost 5 bases and J lost 1, with 8 bases in between. The CDR3 extends over 13 amino acids. The CDR3 here is CASSPSGNTEAFF. The CDR3 nucleotides read TGTGCCAGCAGTCCTTCAGGGAACACTGAAGCTTTCTTT.

The V and J genes are TRBV10-1 and TRBJ1-5; TRBD1 might be the D (5 bases). The CDR3 sequence is 17 residues long. CDR1 is WNHNN, CDR2 SYGVQD, per germline (reference sequence). V was cut by 6 bases and J by 0 bases, with 18 bases left in between. The DNA for the CDR3 is TGCGCCAGCAGGACCAGGGTATACGTAAATAGCAATCAGCCCCAGCATTTT. It is translated as CASRTRVYVNSNQPQHF.

CDR3 protein: CASSLQPRGPLRAEAFF. CDR3 bases: TGCGCCAGCAGCTTGCAACCCAGGGGGCCCCTTCGGGCTGAAGCTTTCTTT. The chain employs TRBV5-1 and TRBJ1-1; 8 bases map to TRBD1. V was clipped by 1 base and J by 6 bases; unmatched bases: 14. This CDR3 spans 17 amino acids. Looked up from germline, CDR1 is SGHRS and CDR2 is YFSETQ.

The chain recombines TRBV29-1 with TRBJ2-2, with 9 positions matching TRBD1. V shed 6 bases, J shed 2 bases, and the junction held 10 bases outside the gene matches. CDR1 SQVTM and CDR2 ANQGSEA come from the germline V gene. The CDR3 is made up of 16 amino acids. This CDR3 is CSVRTGAFTNTGELFF. The CDR3 DNA sequence: TGCAGCGTGCGGACAGGGGCCTTTACTAACACCGGGGAGCTGTTTTTT.

The V call is TRBV9, the J call TRBJ1-2, with TRBD1 matching over 9 bases. The CDR3 contains 16 residues. Germline loops: CDR1 SGDLS, CDR2 YYNGEE. Unmatched junction bases numbered 14, after V lost 3 bases and J lost 8 bases. Written as DNA, the CDR3 is TGTGCCAGCAGCGCAGCGATAACACAGGGGGCAGGCGGCTACACCTTC. Translated: CASSAAITQGAGGYTF.

The chain recombines TRBV7-2 with TRBJ2-2, with no clear D. Between the trimmed V and J ends, which lost 8 bases and 2 bases, there was a span of 6 bases. Germline CDR1 and CDR2: SGHTA and FQGNSA. The CDR3 is made up of 12 amino acids. CDR3 in amino acids: CASGPNTGELFF. The CDR3 DNA sequence: TGTGCCAGCGGGCCAAACACCGGGGAGCTGTTTTTT.

This clone appeared a few times. J is TRBJ2-4 and V is TRBV6-2 or TRBV6-3; D unresolved. The CDR3 contains 13 residues. Looked up from germline, CDR1 is MNHEY and CDR2 is SVGEGT. The germline V and J ends were trimmed by 6 bases and 6 bases, with 12 bases remaining between them. The CDR3, as DNA: TGTGCCAGCAGCTCGACTGGTCGAAACATTCAGTACTTC. This sequence encodes CASSSTGRNIQYF.

J is TRBJ2-7 and V is TRBV4-1; TRBD2 is a possible D gene (6 bases). Trimming took 3 bases from V and 2 from J, leaving 8 bases between them. The CDR3 sequence is 13 residues long. Germline V gene sequence: CDR1 MGHRA, CDR2 YSYEKL. The CDR3 loop is CASSQTRAYEQYF. In DNA form, the CDR3 reads TGCGCCAGCAGCCAGACTAGAGCCTACGAGCAGTACTTC.

The V call is TRBV27, the J call TRBJ2-1; no definite D call. Trimming stripped 1 base from V and 0 bases from J, with 7 bases between. Germline assignment: CDR1 MNHEY and CDR2 SMNVEV (reference sequence). The CDR3 totals 15 residues. In DNA form, the CDR3 reads TGTGCCAGCAGTTTATTGCCAGTCTCCTACAATGAGCAGTTCTTC. This codes for CASSLLPVSYNEQFF.

The V call is TRBV6-5, the J call TRBJ2-7; possible D gene TRBD2, 7 bases. Germline-derived CDR1 and CDR2 are MNHEY and SVGAGI. V lost 7 bases and J lost 7, with 14 bases in between. The CDR3 length is 12 residues. The CDR3 loop reads CASNRGGGEQYF. As DNA, the CDR3 is TGTGCCAGCAACCGAGGGGGGGGTGAGCAGTACTTC.

J is TRBJ1-2 and V is TRBV7-2, with D tentatively TRBD1 (6 bases). V was shortened by 3 bases and J by 6 bases, with 14 bases between the two germline ends. CDR1 is SGHTA, CDR2 FQGNSA, per germline. CDR3 size: 14 residues. The CDR3 loop reads CASSLGHLDNGYTF. The DNA for the CDR3 is TGTGCCAGCAGCTTGGGACATCTAGACAATGGCTACACCTTC.

The rearrangement links TRBV19 to TRBJ1-3; no clear D gene. Per the germline V gene, CDR1 is LNHDA and CDR2 is SQIVND (reference sequence). The V end was cut by 3 bases, the J end by 7 bases, with 16 bases between. This CDR3 comprises 15 residues. The CDR3: CASSISAIAGNTIYF. The CDR3 DNA reads as TGTGCCAGTAGTATCAGCGCGATTGCGGGGAACACCATATATTTT. The variable domain in full, with the rest retrieved from reference TRBV19 and TRBJ1-3, is DGGITQSPKYLFRKEGQNVTLSCEQNLNHDAMYWYRQDPGQGLRLIYYSQIVNDFQKGDIAEGYSVSREKKESFPLTVTSAQKNPTAFYLCASSISAIAGNTIYFGEGSWLTVV.

This sequence joins TRBV5-1 and TRBJ2-3; tentatively, D is TRBD1 (5 bases). V was cut by 1 base and J by 1 base, with 7 bases left in between. Per germline, CDR1 SGHRS and CDR2 YFSETQ. The CDR3 has 14 residues. DNA for the CDR3: TGCGCCAGCAGCTTGCTAGGGGGCACAGATACGCAGTATTTT. Encoded protein: CASSLLGGTDTQYF.

The chain links TRBV5-1 to TRBJ1-1; TRBD1 is a possible D gene (6 bases). There are 14 residues in the CDR3. The V and J ends lost 0 bases and 5 bases respectively, with 11 bases between them. Germline-derived CDR1 and CDR2 are SGHRS and YFSETQ. CDR3 in DNA: TGCGCCAGCAGCTTGGATCAGGGGAAGACTGAAGCTTTCTTT. It codes for CASSLDQGKTEAFF.

This sequence joins TRBV6-6 and TRBJ1-2; 12 bases fit TRBD1. The junction had 10 bases not matched to a gene; V was cut back by 7 bases and J by 4 bases. The CDR3 has 16 residues. The V gene's germline CDR1 is MNHNY and CDR2 SVGAGI (reference sequence). The DNA for the CDR3 is TGTGCCAGCACATTTTACCCGGGACAGGGGGCCTATGGCTACACCTTC. Encoded protein: CASTFYPGQGAYGYTF.

This sequence joins TRBV5-8 and TRBJ2-1; weak D call: TRBD1 (6 bases). This CDR3 is 12 amino acids long. The germline V gene encodes CDR1 SGHTS and CDR2 YDEGEE. The ends were cut back, 5 bases at V and 8 bases at J, with 11 bases in the middle. The CDR3 DNA follows: TGTGCCAGCAGTCAACAGGGAGATGAGCAGTTCTTC. This codes for CASSQQGDEQFF. Variable domain in full (rest from reference TRBV5-8 and TRBJ2-1): EAGVTQSPTHLIKTRGQQATLRCSPISGHTSVYWYQQALGLGLQFLLWYDEGEERNRGNFPPRFSGRQFPNYSSELNVNALELEDSALYLCASSQQGDEQFFGPGTRLTVL.

The rearrangement joins TRBV10-3 to TRBJ2-5; 8 bases agree with TRBD1. CDR1 is ENHRY, CDR2 SYGVKD, per germline. V gave up 8 bases and J gave up 0 bases; unmatched junction bases: 2. The CDR3 runs to 13 residues. The CDR3 protein is CAIAGGDQETQYF. The DNA of the CDR3 is TGTGCCATCGCAGGGGGCGACCAAGAGACCCAGTACTTC.

This clone has just a few counts. The genes are TRBV2 and TRBJ2-5; D is perhaps TRBD2 (5 bases). CDR3 length equals 17 residues. CDR1 SNHLY and CDR2 FYNNEI come from the germline V gene. The V end was cut by 4 bases, the J end by 4 bases, with 22 bases between. CDR3 coding DNA: TGTGCCAGCAGTGTTATGGAAGAGGGCACCCGGGCAGAGACCCAGTACTTC. Its protein is CASSVMEEGTRAETQYF.

Only a few counts were recorded for this clone. In DNA form, the CDR3 reads TGTGCCAGCAGCTTAGATGTAGTTAACACTGAAGCTTTCTTT. It is translated as CASSLDVVNTEAFF. V and J are TRBV7-9 and TRBJ1-1; D not resolved. V lost 1 base, J lost 2 bases, and 8 bases lay in between. Germline CDR1 and CDR2: SEHNR and FQNEAQ (reference sequence). The length of the CDR3 is 14 residues. Variable domain in full (rest from reference TRBV7-9 and TRBJ1-1): DTGVSQNPRHKITKRGQNVTFRCDPISEHNRLYWYRQTLGQGPEFLTYFQNEAQLEKSRLLSDRFSAERPKGSFSTLEIQRTEQGDSAMYLCASSLDVVNTEAFFGQGTRLTVV.

The J gene is TRBJ2-5, the V gene TRBV5-1; D is possibly TRBD1 (6 bases). Trimming took off 3 bases at V and 2 bases at J, with 14 bases between the two ends. The CDR3 extends over 15 amino acids. Germline CDR1 reads SGHRS; CDR2 reads YFSETQ. The CDR3 nucleotides read TGCGCCAGCAGCTCCCCGACAGGTAGACAAGAGACCCAGTACTTC. It encodes CASSSPTGRQETQYF.

This clone was detected only once. The chain carries TRBV11-2 and TRBJ2-7, with 9 bases that match TRBD1. Germline V gene data show CDR1 as SGHAT and CDR2 as FQNNGV. The CDR3 sequence is 14 residues long. V was clipped by 5 bases and J by 5 bases; unmatched bases: 7. The CDR3 DNA sequence: TGTGCCAGCAGCGCCTGGGACAGGGCACACGAGCAGTACTTC. Translated, it gives CASSAWDRAHEQYF.